Listed below are T cell receptor beta chains from one sample, sequenced in a study of response to subunit inactivated influenza vaccine. TCRdb reanalysed the RT-PCR reads using MiXCR and keeps one entry per CDR3 protein. The sample carries a few hundred thousand distinct CDR3 sequences, about a tenth recorded once. The sequences come from PBMCs from blood, collected 40 to 50 days after vaccination. Receptor source: a middle-aged man who received an inactivated influenza vaccine. Each CDR3 is given with its conserved first and last residue. Fields, in order: D gene, clone size, J gene, CDR3 length, V gene, CDR3 DNA, CDR3 protein. D genes are given only for firm matches. Rows may omit the clone size; those that give it use once, few, many or a size class.

>TRBD1|many|TRBJ2-1|15|TRBV24-1
TGTGCCACCAGTCAACCGGGACAGGGCATAAATGAGCAGTTCTTC
CATSQPGQGINEQFF
>TRBD1|few|TRBJ1-5|16|TRBV20-1
TGCAGTGCTAGAGGCCCGGGACAGGGGAACAATCAGCCCCAGCATTTT
CSARGPGQGNNQPQHF
>TRBD2|NA|TRBJ2-3|16|TRBV7-2
TGTGCCAGCAGCTTATCGGGACTAGCGGACACAGATACGCAGTATTTT
CASSLSGLADTDTQYF
>TRBD1|NA|TRBJ2-7|14|TRBV7-6
TGTGCCAGCAGCAAAGACAGGGCCTCCTACGAGCAGTACTTC
CASSKDRASYEQYF
>TRBD1|many|TRBJ1-2|16|TRBV5-5
TGTGCCAGCAGCCTACAGAGGCCCGGACAGGGCTATGGCTACACCTTC
CASSLQRPGQGYGYTF
>TRBD2|NA|TRBJ2-7|12|TRBV6-2/TRBV6-3
TGTGCCAGCGGAACTAGCGAATACGAGCAGTACTTC
CASGTSEYEQYF
>TRBD2|few|TRBJ2-5|17|TRBV5-1
TGCGCCAGCAGCTTGGCCGGCGGGAGGAGTATAGGAGAGACCCAGTACTTC
CASSLAGGRSIGETQYF
>NA|many|TRBJ2-3|14|TRBV5-6
TGTGCCAGCAGCTTGTTAGTAAACACAGATACGCAGTATTTT
CASSLLVNTDTQYF
>TRBD1|NA|TRBJ2-7|13|TRBV6-1
TGTGCCAGCAGTGCGGACAGGGCCAGCGAGCAGTACTTC
CASSADRASEQYF
>NA|few|TRBJ2-7|14|TRBV7-9
TGTGCCAGCAGCTTGCGAGACATCTCCTACGAGCAGTACTTC
CASSLRDISYEQYF
>TRBD1|NA|TRBJ2-7|15|TRBV6-5
TGTGCCAGCAGTTACTCTGGACAGGGCGCCTACGAGCAGTACTTC
CASSYSGQGAYEQYF
>TRBD1|NA|TRBJ1-6|18|TRBV6-2/TRBV6-3
TGTGCCAGCAGCCGACAGGGAATATGGAAAACCTATAATTCACCCCTCCACTTT
CASSRQGIWKTYNSPLHF
>NA|many|TRBJ2-5|13|TRBV28
TGTGCCAGCAGTCCCGTAGGGATGGGGACCCAGTACTTC
CASSPVGMGTQYF
>TRBD1|few|TRBJ2-1|15|TRBV20-1
TGCAGTGCTAGAGGACAGGGACAGTTCTACAATGAGCAGTTCTTC
CSARGQGQFYNEQFF
>NA|few|TRBJ2-2|16|TRBV4-3
TGCGCCAGCAGCCACTTGGCCGGGAGTAGCACCGGGGAGCTGTTTTTT
CASSHLAGSSTGELFF
>NA|many|TRBJ1-1|14|TRBV5-5
TGTGCCAGCAGCTTGGGGCGGACGAACACTGAAGCTTTCTTT
CASSLGRTNTEAFF
>TRBD1|few|TRBJ2-7|15|TRBV7-2
TGTGCCAGCAGCCTACAGGGGGCGAGCTCCTACGAGCAGTACTTC
CASSLQGASSYEQYF
>TRBD2|NA|TRBJ2-3|15|TRBV11-2
TGTGCCAGCAGCCGACTAGCGGGAACCACAGATACGCAGTATTTT
CASSRLAGTTDTQYF
>TRBD1|NA|TRBJ1-3|14|TRBV12-3/TRBV12-4
TGTGCCAGCAGGGCGACAGGGTCTGGAAACACCATATATTTT
CASRATGSGNTIYF
>TRBD2|few|TRBJ2-1|16|TRBV6-5
TGTGCCAGCAGTTCCCCAGCGGGGGCCTCCTACAATGAGCAGTTCTTC
CASSSPAGASYNEQFF
>NA|NA|TRBJ2-6|13|TRBV29-1
TGCAGCGTTTGGGGGACTGGGGCCAACGTCCTGACTTTC
CSVWGTGANVLTF
>TRBD2|many|TRBJ2-7|15|TRBV5-1
TGCGCCAGCAGCCTCCAACTAGCGGGAGCCCTCGAGCAGTACTTC
CASSLQLAGALEQYF
>TRBD2|few|TRBJ2-3|15|TRBV5-1
TGCGCCAGCAGCTCACGGGGGGGCGGCACAGATACGCAGTATTTT
CASSSRGGGTDTQYF
>TRBD1|once|TRBJ2-3|15|TRBV11-3
TGTGCCAGCAGCGCCGGACAGGGAAGCACAGATACGCAGTATTTT
CASSAGQGSTDTQYF
>NA|few|TRBJ1-2|10|TRBV29-1
TGCAGCGTTGAAGAGGATGGCTACACCTTC
CSVEEDGYTF
>TRBD2|NA|TRBJ2-1|17|TRBV7-8
TGTGCCAGCAGCTCCCACCAGACTAGCGGGAGAAGGAGTGAGCAGTTCTTC
CASSSHQTSGRRSEQFF
>NA|NA|TRBJ2-1|15|TRBV19
TGTGCCAGTAGTATAGCTCCCGACTCCTACAATGAGCAGTTCTTC
CASSIAPDSYNEQFF
>TRBD2|many|TRBJ2-7|15|TRBV20-1
TGCAGTGCTAGAAGGACTAGCGGGAGGGCCGGTGAGCAGTACTTC
CSARRTSGRAGEQYF
>NA|few|TRBJ1-2|13|TRBV7-9
TGTGCCAGCAGCTTAACGACAGGCTATGGCTACACCTTC
CASSLTTGYGYTF
>NA|many|TRBJ2-3|14|TRBV7-2
TGTGCCAGCAGCTTCCGGTCTCACACAGATACGCAGTATTTT
CASSFRSHTDTQYF
>NA|few|TRBJ2-2|13|TRBV7-2
TGTGCCAGCAGCGCCGGGCCAACCGGGGAGCTGTTTTTT
CASSAGPTGELFF
>NA|few|TRBJ1-1|13|TRBV15
TGTGCCACCAGCCGGACCGGGACTCAAGAAGCTTTCTTT
CATSRTGTQEAFF
>NA|NA|TRBJ2-3|13|TRBV6-1
TGTGCCAGCCGCCCCACGCGGTCGGATACGCAGTATTTT
CASRPTRSDTQYF
>NA|NA|TRBJ2-7|13|TRBV24-1
TGTGCCACCAGTGATTCTGGGGACTACGAGCAGTACTTC
CATSDSGDYEQYF
>TRBD1|few|TRBJ1-3|15|TRBV7-9
TGTGCCAGCAGCGCGACAGGGGAAGCTGGAAACACCATATATTTT
CASSATGEAGNTIYF
>NA|few|TRBJ2-7|12|TRBV7-9
TGTGCCAGCAGCCCGAGTCCCCGCGAGCAGTACTTC
CASSPSPREQYF
>NA|many|TRBJ2-3|15|TRBV12-3/TRBV12-4
TGTGCCAGCAAACTTGGGTCGCGGTACACAGATACGCAGTATTTT
CASKLGSRYTDTQYF
>TRBD1|many|TRBJ2-5|16|TRBV5-1
TGCGCCAGCAGCTTGGGGAACAGGGGTTGGCAAGAGACCCAGTACTTC
CASSLGNRGWQETQYF
>NA|few|TRBJ2-5|13|TRBV12-3/TRBV12-4
TGTGCCAGCAGTCAGGGGGGTACGGAGACCCAGTACTTC
CASSQGGTETQYF
>TRBD1|few|TRBJ2-2|15|TRBV7-8
TGTGCCAGCAGCTTAGCCGGGACAGGGTTCGGGGAGCTGTTTTTT
CASSLAGTGFGELFF
>NA|many|TRBJ2-1|16|TRBV6-2/TRBV6-3
TGTGCCAGCAGTTACCATACGGTGCGGCCTTACAATGAGCAGTTCTTC
CASSYHTVRPYNEQFF
>NA|many|TRBJ1-1|13|TRBV5-6
TGTGCCAGCAGCTTGGTACAGGGCGGTGAAGCTTTCTTT
CASSLVQGGEAFF
>TRBD2|many|TRBJ2-3|21|TRBV12-3/TRBV12-4
TGTGCCAGCAGTTTAGAGCCGGGACTAGCGATTGGGAGGGCCCTCACAGATACGCAGTATTTT
CASSLEPGLAIGRALTDTQYF
>NA|few|TRBJ2-1|15|TRBV5-1
TGCGCCAGCAGCGAAGCTCGAATCGAGTACAATGAGCAGTTCTTC
CASSEARIEYNEQFF
>NA|NA|TRBJ2-1|13|TRBV5-6
TGTGCCAGCAGCCCGGAGGACTACAATGAGCAGTTCTTC
CASSPEDYNEQFF
>TRBD1|NA|TRBJ2-2|14|TRBV6-2/TRBV6-3
TGTGCCACCCACAGACAGGGAGACACCGGGGAGCTGTTTTTT
CATHRQGDTGELFF
>TRBD2|few|TRBJ2-2|15|TRBV12-3/TRBV12-4
TGTGCCAGCACCACTAGCGGGAGGGCCTCCGGGGAGCTGTTTTTT
CASTTSGRASGELFF
>NA|NA|TRBJ2-2|13|TRBV6-5
TGTGCCAGCAGTTCCGCGGACACGCGGGAGCTGTTTTTT
CASSSADTRELFF
>NA|many|TRBJ1-2|13|TRBV4-3
TGCGCCAGCAGCCGCGCAGGGACCTATGGCTACACCTTC
CASSRAGTYGYTF
>NA|NA|TRBJ2-1|13|TRBV29-1
TGCAGCGCTTTCCCGGGAACCTACAATGAGCAGTTCTTC
CSAFPGTYNEQFF
>NA|NA|TRBJ2-7|17|TRBV11-2
TGTGCCAGCAGCTTAGGTCACGGAGGAACAAGCTCCTACGAGCAGTACTTC
CASSLGHGGTSSYEQYF
>TRBD1|few|TRBJ2-2|15|TRBV4-3
TGCGCCAGCAGCTCCCAGGGGGCGAACACCGGGGAGCTGTTTTTT
CASSSQGANTGELFF
>TRBD1|many|TRBJ2-1|14|TRBV12-3/TRBV12-4
TGTGCCAGCAGTTTACTGGCAGGGGGCAATGAGCAGTTCTTC
CASSLLAGGNEQFF